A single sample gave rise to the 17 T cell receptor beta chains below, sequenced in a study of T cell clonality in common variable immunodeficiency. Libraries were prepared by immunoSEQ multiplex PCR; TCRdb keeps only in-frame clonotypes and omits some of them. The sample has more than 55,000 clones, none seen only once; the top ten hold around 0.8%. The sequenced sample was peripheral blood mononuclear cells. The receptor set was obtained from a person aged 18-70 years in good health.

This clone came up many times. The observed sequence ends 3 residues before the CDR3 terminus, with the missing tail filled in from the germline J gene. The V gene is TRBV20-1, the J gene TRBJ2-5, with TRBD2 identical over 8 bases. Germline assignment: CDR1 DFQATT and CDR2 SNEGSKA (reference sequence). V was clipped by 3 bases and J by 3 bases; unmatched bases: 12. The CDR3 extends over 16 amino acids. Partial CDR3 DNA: TGCAGTGCTAGGTCGCGAGTAGCGGGGAATAAAGAGACC. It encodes CSARSRVAGNKET. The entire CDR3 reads CSARSRVAGNKETQYF.

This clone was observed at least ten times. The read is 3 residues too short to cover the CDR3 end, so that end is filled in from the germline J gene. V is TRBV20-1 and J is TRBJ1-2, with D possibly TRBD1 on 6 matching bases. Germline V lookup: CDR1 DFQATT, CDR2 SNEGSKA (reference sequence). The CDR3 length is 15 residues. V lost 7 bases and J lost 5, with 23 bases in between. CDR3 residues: CSGWGEGDLRYGYTF. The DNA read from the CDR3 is TGCAGTGGATGGGGTGAGGGGGACCTAAGGTATGGC.

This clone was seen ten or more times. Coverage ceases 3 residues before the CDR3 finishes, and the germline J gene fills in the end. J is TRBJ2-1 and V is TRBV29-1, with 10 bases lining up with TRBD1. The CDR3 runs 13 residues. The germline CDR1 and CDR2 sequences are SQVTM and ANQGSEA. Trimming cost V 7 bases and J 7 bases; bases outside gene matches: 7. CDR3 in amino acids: CSAKPGQGNEQFF. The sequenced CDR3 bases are TGCAGCGCCAAACCGGGACAGGGGAATGAG.

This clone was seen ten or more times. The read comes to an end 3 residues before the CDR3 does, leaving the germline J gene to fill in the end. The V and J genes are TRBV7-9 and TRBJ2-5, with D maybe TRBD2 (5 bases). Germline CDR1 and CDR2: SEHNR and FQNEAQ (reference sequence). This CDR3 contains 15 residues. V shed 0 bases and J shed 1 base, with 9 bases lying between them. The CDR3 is CASSLALGLQETQYF. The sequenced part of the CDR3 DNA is TGTGCCAGCAGCTTAGCGCTCGGACTCCAAGAGACC.

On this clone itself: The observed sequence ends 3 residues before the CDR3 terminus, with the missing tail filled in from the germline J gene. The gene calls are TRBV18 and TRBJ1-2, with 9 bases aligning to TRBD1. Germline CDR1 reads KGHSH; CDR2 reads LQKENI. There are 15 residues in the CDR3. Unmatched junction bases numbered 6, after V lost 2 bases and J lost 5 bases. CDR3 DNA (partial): TGTGCCAGCTCACCATCGGGGACAGGGCCGTATGGC. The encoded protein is CASSPSGTGPYG. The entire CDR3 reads CASSPSGTGPYGYTF.

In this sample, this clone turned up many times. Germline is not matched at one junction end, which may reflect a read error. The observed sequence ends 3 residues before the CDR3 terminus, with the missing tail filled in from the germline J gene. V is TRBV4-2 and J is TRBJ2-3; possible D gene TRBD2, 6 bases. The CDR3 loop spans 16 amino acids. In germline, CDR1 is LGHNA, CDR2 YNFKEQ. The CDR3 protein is CASSQESGTSTDTQYF. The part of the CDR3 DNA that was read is TGCGCCAGCAGCCAAGAATCCGGGACTAGCACAGATACG.

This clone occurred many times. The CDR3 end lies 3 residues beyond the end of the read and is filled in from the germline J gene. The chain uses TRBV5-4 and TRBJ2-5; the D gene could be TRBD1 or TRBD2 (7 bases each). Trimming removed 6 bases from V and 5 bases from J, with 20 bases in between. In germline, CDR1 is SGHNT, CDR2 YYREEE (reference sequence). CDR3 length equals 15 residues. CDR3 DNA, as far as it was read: TGTGCCAGCACTCCGGGGAGGGGGCTGGGGGAGACC. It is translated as CASTPGRGLGET. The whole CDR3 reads CASTPGRGLGETQYF.

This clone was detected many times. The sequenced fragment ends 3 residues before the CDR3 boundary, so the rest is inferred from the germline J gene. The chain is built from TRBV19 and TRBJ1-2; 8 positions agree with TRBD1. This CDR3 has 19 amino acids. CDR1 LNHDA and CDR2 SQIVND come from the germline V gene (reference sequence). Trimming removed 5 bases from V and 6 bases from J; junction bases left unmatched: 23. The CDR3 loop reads CASSGGRTGISLWRHGYTF. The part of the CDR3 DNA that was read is TGTGCCAGTAGTGGAGGGCGGACAGGGATCTCCCTATGGCGGCATGGC.

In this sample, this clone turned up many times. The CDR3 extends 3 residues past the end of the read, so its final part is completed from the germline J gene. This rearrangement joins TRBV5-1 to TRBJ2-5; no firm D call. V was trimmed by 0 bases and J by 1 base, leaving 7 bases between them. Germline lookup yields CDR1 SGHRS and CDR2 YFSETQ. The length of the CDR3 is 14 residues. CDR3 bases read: TGCGCCAGCAGCTTGGTGGGCAGCCAAGAGACC. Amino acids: CASSLVGSQET. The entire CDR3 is CASSLVGSQETQYF. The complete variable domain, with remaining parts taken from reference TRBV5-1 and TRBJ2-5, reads KAGVTQTPRYLIKTRGQQVTLSCSPISGHRSVSWYQQTPGQGLQFLFEYFSETQRNKGNFPGRFSGRQFSNSRSEMNVSTLELGDSALYLCASSLVGSQETQYFGPGTRLLVL.

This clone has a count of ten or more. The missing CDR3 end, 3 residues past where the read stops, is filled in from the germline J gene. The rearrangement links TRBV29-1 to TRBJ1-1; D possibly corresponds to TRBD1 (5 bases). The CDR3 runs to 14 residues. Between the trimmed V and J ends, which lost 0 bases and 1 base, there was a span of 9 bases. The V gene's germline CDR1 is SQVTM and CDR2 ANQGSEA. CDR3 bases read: TGCAGCGTTGAAGACCGGGGGAGGAACACTGAA. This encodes CSVEDRGRNTE. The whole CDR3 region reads CSVEDRGRNTEAFF.

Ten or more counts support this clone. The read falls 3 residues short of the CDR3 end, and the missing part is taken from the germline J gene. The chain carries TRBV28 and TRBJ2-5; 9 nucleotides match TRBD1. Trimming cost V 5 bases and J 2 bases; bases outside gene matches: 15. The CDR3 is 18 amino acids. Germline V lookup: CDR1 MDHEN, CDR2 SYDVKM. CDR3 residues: CASSPVTIETGGQETQYF. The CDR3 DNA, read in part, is TGTGCCAGCAGTCCTGTCACAATTGAGACAGGGGGGCAAGAGACC.

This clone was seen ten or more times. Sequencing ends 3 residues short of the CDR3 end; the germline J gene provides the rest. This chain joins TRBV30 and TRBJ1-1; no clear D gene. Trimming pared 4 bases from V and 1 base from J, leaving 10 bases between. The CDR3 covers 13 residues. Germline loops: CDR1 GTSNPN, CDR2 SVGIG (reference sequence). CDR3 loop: CAWMSDRNTEAFF. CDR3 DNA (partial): TGTGCCTGGATGTCTGATAGGAACACTGAA. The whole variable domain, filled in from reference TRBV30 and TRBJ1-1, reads SQTIHQWPATLVQPVGSPLSLECTVEGTSNPNLYWYRQAAGRGLQLLFYSVGIGQISSEVPQNLSASRPQDRQFILSSKKLLLSDSGFYLCAWMSDRNTEAFFGQGTRLTVV.

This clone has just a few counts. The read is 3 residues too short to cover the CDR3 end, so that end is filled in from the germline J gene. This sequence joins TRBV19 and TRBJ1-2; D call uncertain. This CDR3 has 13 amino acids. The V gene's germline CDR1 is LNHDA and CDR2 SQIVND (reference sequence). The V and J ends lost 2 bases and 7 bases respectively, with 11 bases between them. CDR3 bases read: TGTGCCAGTAGTATATCGGGTCTGGGTGGC. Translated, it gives CASSISGLGG. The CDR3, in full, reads CASSISGLGGYTF.

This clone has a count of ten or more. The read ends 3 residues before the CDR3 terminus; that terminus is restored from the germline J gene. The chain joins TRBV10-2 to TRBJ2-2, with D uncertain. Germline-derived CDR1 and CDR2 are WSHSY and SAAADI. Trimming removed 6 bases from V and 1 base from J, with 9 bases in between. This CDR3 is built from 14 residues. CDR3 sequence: CASRGQENTGELFF. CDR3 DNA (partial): TGCGCCAGCAGAGGGCAGGAGAACACCGGGGAG.

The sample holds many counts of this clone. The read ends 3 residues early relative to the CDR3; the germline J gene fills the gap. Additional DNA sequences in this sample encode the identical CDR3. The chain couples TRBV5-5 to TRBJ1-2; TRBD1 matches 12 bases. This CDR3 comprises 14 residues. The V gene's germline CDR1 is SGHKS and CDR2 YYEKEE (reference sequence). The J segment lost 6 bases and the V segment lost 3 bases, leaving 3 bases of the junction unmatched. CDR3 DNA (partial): TGTGCCAGCAGCTGGGACAGGGGGCCAGATGGC. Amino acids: CASSWDRGPDG. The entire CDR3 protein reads CASSWDRGPDGYTF.

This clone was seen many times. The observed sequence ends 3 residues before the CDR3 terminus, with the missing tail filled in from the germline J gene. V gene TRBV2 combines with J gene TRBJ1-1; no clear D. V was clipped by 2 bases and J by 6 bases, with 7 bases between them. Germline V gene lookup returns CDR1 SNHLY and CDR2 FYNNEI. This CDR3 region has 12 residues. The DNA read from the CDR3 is TGTGCCAGCAGTGAAAATGGCCCTGAA. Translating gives CASSENGPE. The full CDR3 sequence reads CASSENGPEAFF.

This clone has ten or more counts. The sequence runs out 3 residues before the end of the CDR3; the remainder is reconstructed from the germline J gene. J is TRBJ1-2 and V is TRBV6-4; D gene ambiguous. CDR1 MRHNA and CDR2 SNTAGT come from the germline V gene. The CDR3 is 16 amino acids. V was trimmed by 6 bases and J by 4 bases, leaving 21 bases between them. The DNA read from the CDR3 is TGTGCCAGCAGCCTTAACCCAGGCTCCGCGATCTATGGC. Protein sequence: CASSLNPGSAIYG. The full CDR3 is CASSLNPGSAIYGYTF.